This entry is about one T cell receptor beta chain. What it binds is unknown. V dropped 5 bases and J dropped 0 bases, with 5 bases sitting between them. Germline V lookup: CDR1 LNHDA, CDR2 SQIVND (reference sequence). CDR3 length equals 13 residues. The data were obtained in a study of T cell responses to AZD1222 COVID-19 vaccine. The table came from immunoSEQ multiplex PCR; TCRdb's copy has only in-frame clones and leaves some out. The sample comprises some 150,000 clones, around 90% of which are singletons, and about 1.5% rests with the top ten. Study findings and constraints: Donors were largely white British and mainly female; clonal diversity was possibly underestimated. Researchers report vaccine-associated CD4 TCRs spanning spike, with dominance at 160-218 and 743-854.

This TCR derives from an adult in good health. The V call is TRBV19, the J call TRBJ1-3; D gene uncertain. The specimen was peripheral blood, collected on day 0 of AZD1222 vaccination. CDR3 in amino acids: CASSETSGNTIYF. CDR3 DNA sequence: TGTGCCAGTAGTGAGACCTCTGGAAACACCATATATTTT.